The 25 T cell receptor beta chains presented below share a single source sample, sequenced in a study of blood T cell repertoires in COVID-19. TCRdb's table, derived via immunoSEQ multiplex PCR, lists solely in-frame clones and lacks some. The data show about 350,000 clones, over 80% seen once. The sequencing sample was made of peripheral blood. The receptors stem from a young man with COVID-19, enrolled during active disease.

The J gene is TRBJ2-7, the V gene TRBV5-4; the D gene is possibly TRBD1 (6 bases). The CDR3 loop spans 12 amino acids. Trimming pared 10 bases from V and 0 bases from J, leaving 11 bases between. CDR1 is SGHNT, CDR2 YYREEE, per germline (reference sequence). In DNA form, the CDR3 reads TGTGCCTCCCGGGACAACTCCTACGAGCAGTACTTC. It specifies CASRDNSYEQYF.

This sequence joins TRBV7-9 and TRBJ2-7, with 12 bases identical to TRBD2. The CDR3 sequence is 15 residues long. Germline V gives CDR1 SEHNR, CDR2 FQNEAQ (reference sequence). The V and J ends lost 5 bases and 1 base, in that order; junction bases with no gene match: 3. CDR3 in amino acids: CASSTSGGTSYEQYF. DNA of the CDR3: TGTGCCAGCAGCACTAGCGGGGGGACTTCCTACGAGCAGTACTTC.

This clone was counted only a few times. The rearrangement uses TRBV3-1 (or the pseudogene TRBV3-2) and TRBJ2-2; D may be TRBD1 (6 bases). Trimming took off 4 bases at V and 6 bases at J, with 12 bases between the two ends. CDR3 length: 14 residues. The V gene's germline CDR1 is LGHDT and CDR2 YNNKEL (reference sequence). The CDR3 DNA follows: TGTGCCAGCAGCCTAACTTACAGGGCCGGGGAGCTGTTTTTT. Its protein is CASSLTYRAGELFF.

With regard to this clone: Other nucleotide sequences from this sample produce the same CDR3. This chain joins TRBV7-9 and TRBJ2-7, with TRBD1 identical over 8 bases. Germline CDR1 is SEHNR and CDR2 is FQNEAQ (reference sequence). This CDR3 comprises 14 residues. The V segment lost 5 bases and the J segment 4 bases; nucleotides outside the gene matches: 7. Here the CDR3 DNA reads TGTGCCAGCAGCCTGACAGGGGCGCGATACGAGCAGTACTTC. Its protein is CASSLTGARYEQYF.

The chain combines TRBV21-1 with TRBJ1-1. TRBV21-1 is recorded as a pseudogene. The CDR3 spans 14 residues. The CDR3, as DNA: TGTGCCAGCAGCAAAGTCCCTCCGTTCTCTGAAGCTTTCTTT. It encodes CASSKVPPFSEAFF.

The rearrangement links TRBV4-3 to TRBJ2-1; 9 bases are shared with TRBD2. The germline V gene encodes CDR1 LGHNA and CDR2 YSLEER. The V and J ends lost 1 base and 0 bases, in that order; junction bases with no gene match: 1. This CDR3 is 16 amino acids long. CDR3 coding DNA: TGCGCCAGCAGCCAAGTTAGCGGGGGCTCCTACAATGAGCAGTTCTTC. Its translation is CASSQVSGGSYNEQFF.

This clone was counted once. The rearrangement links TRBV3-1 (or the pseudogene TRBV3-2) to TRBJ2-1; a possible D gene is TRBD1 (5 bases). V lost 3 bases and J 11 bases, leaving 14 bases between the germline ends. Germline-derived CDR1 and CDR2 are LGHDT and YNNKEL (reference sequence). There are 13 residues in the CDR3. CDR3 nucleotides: TGTGCCAGCAGCCAGTTAACAGGAGATAAGCAGTTCTTC. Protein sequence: CASSQLTGDKQFF.

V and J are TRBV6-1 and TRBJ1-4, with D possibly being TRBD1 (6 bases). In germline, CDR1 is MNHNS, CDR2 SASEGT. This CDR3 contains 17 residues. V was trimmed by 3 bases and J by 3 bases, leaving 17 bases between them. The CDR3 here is CASSDRGRGGPNEKLFF. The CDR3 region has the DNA TGTGCCAGCAGTGACCGAGGGAGGGGGGGTCCTAATGAAAAACTGTTTTTT.

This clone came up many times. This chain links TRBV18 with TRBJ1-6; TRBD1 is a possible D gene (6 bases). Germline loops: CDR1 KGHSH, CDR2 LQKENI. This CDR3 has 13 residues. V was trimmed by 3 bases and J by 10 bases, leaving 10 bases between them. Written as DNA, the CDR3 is TGTGCCAGCTCACCGGACAGACAGTCACCCCTCCACTTT. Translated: CASSPDRQSPLHF.

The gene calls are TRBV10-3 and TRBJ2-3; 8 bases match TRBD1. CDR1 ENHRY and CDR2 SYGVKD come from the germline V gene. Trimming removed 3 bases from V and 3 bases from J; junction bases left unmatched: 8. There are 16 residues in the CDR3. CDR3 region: CAISEGRGRGTDTQYF. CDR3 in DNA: TGTGCCATCAGTGAAGGCAGGGGGCGAGGTACAGATACGCAGTATTTT.

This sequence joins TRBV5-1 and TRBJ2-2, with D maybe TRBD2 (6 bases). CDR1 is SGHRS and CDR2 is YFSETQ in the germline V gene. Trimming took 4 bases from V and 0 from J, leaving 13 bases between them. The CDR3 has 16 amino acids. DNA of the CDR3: TGCGCCAGCAGCATGTTAGCGGCCGCGAACACCGGGGAGCTGTTTTTT. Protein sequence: CASSMLAAANTGELFF.

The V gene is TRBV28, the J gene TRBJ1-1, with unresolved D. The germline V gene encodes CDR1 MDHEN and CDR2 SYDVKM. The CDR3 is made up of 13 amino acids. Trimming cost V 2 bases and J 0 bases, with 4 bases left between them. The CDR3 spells CASSLHMNTEAFF. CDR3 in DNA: TGTGCCAGCAGTTTACACATGAACACTGAAGCTTTCTTT.

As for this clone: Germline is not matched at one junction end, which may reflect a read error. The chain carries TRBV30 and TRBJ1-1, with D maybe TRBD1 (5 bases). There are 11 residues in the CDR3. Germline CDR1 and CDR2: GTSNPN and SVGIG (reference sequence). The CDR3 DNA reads TGTGCCTGGAGTGAAGGGGAAACAAAGATCTTT. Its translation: CAWSEGETKIF.

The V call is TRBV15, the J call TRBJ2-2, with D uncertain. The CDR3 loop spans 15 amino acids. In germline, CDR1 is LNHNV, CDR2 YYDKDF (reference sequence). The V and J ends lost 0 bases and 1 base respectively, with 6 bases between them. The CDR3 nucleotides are TGTGCCACCAGCAGAGAATCCGTGAACACCGGGGAGCTGTTTTTT. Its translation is CATSRESVNTGELFF.

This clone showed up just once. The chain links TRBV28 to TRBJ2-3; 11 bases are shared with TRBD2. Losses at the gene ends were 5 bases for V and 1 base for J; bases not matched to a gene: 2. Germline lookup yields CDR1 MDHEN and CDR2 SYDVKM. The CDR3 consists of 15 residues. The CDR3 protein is CASSTTSGGTDTQYF. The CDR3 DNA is TGTGCCAGCAGTACGACTAGCGGGGGCACAGATACGCAGTATTTT.

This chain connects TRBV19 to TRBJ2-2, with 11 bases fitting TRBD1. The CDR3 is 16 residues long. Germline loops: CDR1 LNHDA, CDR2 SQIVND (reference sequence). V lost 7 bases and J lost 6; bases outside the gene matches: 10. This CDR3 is CASTNIGQGAAGELFF. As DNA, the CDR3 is TGTGCCAGTACCAACATTGGACAGGGGGCTGCCGGGGAGCTGTTTTTT.

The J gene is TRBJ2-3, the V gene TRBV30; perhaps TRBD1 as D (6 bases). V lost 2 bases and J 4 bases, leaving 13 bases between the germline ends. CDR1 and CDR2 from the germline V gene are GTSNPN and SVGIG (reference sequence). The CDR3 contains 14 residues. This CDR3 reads CAWSRRGGADTQYF. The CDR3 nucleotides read TGTGCCTGGAGTAGGCGTGGGGGCGCAGATACGCAGTATTTT.

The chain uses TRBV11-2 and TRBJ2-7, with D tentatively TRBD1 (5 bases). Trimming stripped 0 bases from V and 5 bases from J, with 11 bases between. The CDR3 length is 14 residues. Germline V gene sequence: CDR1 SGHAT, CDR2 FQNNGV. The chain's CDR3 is CASSLDRVADEQYF. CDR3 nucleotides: TGTGCCAGCAGCTTAGACAGGGTGGCAGACGAGCAGTACTTC.

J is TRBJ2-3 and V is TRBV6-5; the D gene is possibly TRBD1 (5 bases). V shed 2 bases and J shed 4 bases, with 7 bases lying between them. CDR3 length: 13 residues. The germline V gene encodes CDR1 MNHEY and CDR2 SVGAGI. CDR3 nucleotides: TGTGCCAGCAGTTACATAGGGGCAGATACGCAGTATTTT. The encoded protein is CASSYIGADTQYF.

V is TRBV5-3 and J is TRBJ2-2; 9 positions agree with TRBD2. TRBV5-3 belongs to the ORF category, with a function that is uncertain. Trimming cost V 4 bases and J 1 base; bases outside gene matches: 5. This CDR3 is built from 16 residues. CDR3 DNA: TGTGCCAGAAGCAACTTAGCGGGAGAGAACACCGGGGAGCTGTTTTTT. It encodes CARSNLAGENTGELFF.

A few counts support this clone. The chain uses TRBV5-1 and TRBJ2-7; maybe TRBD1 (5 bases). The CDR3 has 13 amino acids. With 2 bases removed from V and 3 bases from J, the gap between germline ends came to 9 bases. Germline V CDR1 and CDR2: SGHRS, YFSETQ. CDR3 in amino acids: CASSLQESYEQYF. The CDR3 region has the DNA TGCGCCAGCAGCTTACAGGAGAGCTACGAGCAGTACTTC.

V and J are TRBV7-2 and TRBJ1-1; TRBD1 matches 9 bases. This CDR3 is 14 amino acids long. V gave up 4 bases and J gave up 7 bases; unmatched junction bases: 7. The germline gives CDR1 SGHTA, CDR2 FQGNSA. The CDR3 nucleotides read TGTGCCAGCAGCTCAACCGGGACAGGGCGTGAAGCTTTCTTT. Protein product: CASSSTGTGREAFF.

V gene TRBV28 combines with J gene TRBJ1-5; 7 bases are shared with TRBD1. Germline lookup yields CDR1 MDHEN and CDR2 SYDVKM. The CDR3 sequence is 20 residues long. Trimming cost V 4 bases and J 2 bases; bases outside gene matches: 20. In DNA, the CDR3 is TGTGCCAGCAGTTCCTTTATTGTTGGGACAGAAGATTTAGGCAATCAGCCCCAGCATTTT. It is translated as CASSSFIVGTEDLGNQPQHF.

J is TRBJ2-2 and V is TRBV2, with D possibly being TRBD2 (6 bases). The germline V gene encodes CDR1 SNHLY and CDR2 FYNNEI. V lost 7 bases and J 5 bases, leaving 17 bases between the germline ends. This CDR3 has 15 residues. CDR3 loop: CASTRENLFTGELFF. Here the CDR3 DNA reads TGTGCCAGCACCCGGGAGAACCTATTTACCGGGGAGCTGTTTTTT. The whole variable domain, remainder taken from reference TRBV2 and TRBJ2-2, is EPEVTQTPSHQVTQMGQEVILRCVPISNHLYFYWYRQILGQKVEFLVSFYNNEISEKSEIFDDQFSVERPDGSNFTLKIRSTKLEDSAMYFCASTRENLFTGELFFGEGSRLTVL.

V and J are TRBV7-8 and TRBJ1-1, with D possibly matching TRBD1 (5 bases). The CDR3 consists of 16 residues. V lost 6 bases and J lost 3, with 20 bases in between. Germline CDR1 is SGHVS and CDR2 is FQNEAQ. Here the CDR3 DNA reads TGTGCCAGCAGTTCCACGGGGGGTTTAGTATACACTGAAGCTTTCTTT. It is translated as CASSSTGGLVYTEAFF.